This T cell receptor beta chain comes out of a study of spatial heterogeneity in lung cancer. Notes on the study in general: Follow-up blood showed ubiquitous expanded tumor TCRs less than blood at resection did.

Stated time point: sample taken at primary tumor resection. Whole RNA, isolated from tumor, nontumor lung or frozen PBMC, was sequenced without prior sorting. Untreated early-stage non-small cell lung cancer patients, fewer than 85 in total, were the donors. There are 14 residues in the CDR3. Trimming left V 1 base short and J 5 bases short, with 12 bases between. CDR1 is MDHEN, CDR2 SYDVKM, per germline. Individual TCR cDNA molecules each bore their own unique molecular identifier. TCRdb re-called the 5' RACE reads through MiXCR, storing one row per CDR3 protein. The sample shows some 85,000 distinct CDR3 sequences, 15% to 25% of them seen only once. Comment on this clonotype: Its antigen remains unidentified.

The chain couples TRBV28 to TRBJ2-7; no clear D. The sequences come from PBMCs, collected at surgery. The receptor was isolated from a male donor with early-stage non-small cell lung cancer. The CDR3 region is CASSLFSVRDEQYF. Here the CDR3 DNA reads TGTGCCAGCAGTTTATTTTCCGTTAGGGACGAGCAGTACTTC.